The sequence of this T cell receptor beta chain was determined in a study of memory CD4+ T cells and cytomegalovirus serostatus. Using immunoSEQ multiplex PCR, the repertoire was profiled, and TCRdb retains in-frame clones only, with some absent. The repertoire holds 35,000 to 55,000 clones, with 76% as singletons. The sort gate was single viable CD3+CD4+CD8-CD45RO+ cells for memory CD4+ T cells. Germline-derived CDR1 and CDR2 are SGHTA and FQGNSA. Trimming stripped 4 bases from V and 3 bases from J, with 13 bases between. The CDR3 is 15 amino acids. J is TRBJ1-5 and V is TRBV7-2; D gene uncertain. This TCR was sampled from an adult in good health and CMV-seronegative. Material for sequencing was memory CD4+ T cells from blood. The DNA of the CDR3 is TGTGCCAGCAGCTCTCTATCCGGGTTCAATCAGCCCCAGCATTTT. Its protein product is CASSSLSGFNQPQHF. The full variable domain, with the rest looked up from reference TRBV7-2 and TRBJ1-5, is GAGVSQSPSNKVTEKGKDVELRCDPISGHTALYWYRQSLGQGLEFLIYFQGNSAPDKSGLPSDRFSAERTGGSVSTLTIQRTQQEDSAVYLCASSSLSGFNQPQHFGDGTRLSIL.